These T cell receptor beta chains were read from a single sample in a study of blood T cell repertoires in COVID-19. Clones were sequenced by immunoSEQ multiplex PCR, and TCRdb holds only the in-frame ones, with some missing. The table has around 65,000 clones, less than 80% seen once; the top ten hold around a sixth. Specimen: peripheral blood. Receptors originate from a man in his sixties with acute or convalescent COVID-19. Both conserved end residues are part of each CDR3. The order of the fields is J gene, V gene, clone size, D gene, CDR3 DNA, CDR3 protein. The D gene is left open where the match is weak. Some rows have no size entry. The others give once, few or many, or a class for an expanded clone.

>TRBJ2-7|TRBV1|once|NA
TGCACCAGCAGCCAAGAATGGGAGCGCCCCTACGAGCAGTACTTC
CTSSQEWERPYEQYF
>TRBJ2-7|TRBV2|once|NA
TGTGCCAGCAGTGAAGGGCCGTTTTCCTACGAGCAGTACTTC
CASSEGPFSYEQYF
>TRBJ2-1|TRBV5-5|NA|TRBD2
TGTGCCAGCAGCTTGGGACTAGCGGGAGTTTCCTCCTACAATGAGCAGTTCTTC
CASSLGLAGVSSYNEQFF
>TRBJ2-1|TRBV10-2|NA|NA
TGCGCCAGCAGACAGTCCTACAATGAGCAGTTCTTC
CASRQSYNEQFF
>TRBJ1-1|TRBV3-1/TRBV3-2|NA|NA
TGTGCCAGCATGGCTTCCTTTACACCTAACACTGAAGCTTTCTTT
CASMASFTPNTEAFF
>TRBJ2-7|TRBV10-3|once|TRBD1
TGTGCCATCAGGACAGGGCCCGAGCAGTACTTC
CAIRTGPEQYF
>TRBJ1-5|TRBV10-3|NA|NA
TGTGCCAGCGGTGCTGCTGGAAATCAGCCCCAGCATTTT
CASGAAGNQPQHF
>TRBJ1-1|TRBV7-3|once|NA
TGTGCCAGCAGCTCAGGCCTGAACACTGAAGCTTTCTTT
CASSSGLNTEAFF
>TRBJ2-1|TRBV5-8|few|TRBD1
TGTGCCAGCAGCTTGCTTAGGGGGCATGAGCAGTTCTTC
CASSLLRGHEQFF
>TRBJ2-7|TRBV6-2/TRBV6-3|few|NA
TGTGCCAGCAGTTTCGGCTACGAGCAGTACTTC
CASSFGYEQYF
>TRBJ2-5|TRBV27|NA|TRBD1
TGTGCCAGCAGTCAGGGGGTGACCCAGTACTTC
CASSQGVTQYF
>TRBJ1-2|TRBV19|NA|NA
TGTGCCAGTACAGGGGCTTCTAACTATGGCTACACCTTC
CASTGASNYGYTF
>TRBJ1-1|TRBV29-1|NA|NA
TGCAGCGTTGTACCCCGCGGGGGGAACACTGAAGCTTTCTTT
CSVVPRGGNTEAFF
>TRBJ1-1|TRBV5-6|NA|NA
TGTGCCAGCAGCCCTAGGAAGCTCCCAAACACTGAAGCTTTCTTT
CASSPRKLPNTEAFF
>TRBJ2-6|TRBV24-1|NA|NA
TGTGCCACCAGTAGCGCCGAGACAGAAGTCCCTGGGGCCAACGTCCTGACTTTC
CATSSAETEVPGANVLTF
>TRBJ2-3|TRBV5-6|once|TRBD2
TGTGCCAGCAGCTATGGACTAGCGGACACAGATACGCAGTATTTT
CASSYGLADTDTQYF
>TRBJ2-3|TRBV30|NA|TRBD1
TGTGCCTGGGACAGGGGGTCCACAGATACGCAGTATTTT
CAWDRGSTDTQYF
>TRBJ1-1|TRBV18|NA|TRBD1
TGTGCCAGCTCACGACAGGGCGAGAACACTGAAGCTTTCTTT
CASSRQGENTEAFF
>TRBJ1-5|TRBV6-6|NA|NA
TGTGCCAGCAGTTACGGGGCAGTTGAGGATCAGCCCCAGCATTTT
CASSYGAVEDQPQHF
>TRBJ1-2|TRBV19|NA|TRBD1
TGTGCCAGTAGTATGGGAAGGACAGGGGGCCTCAACTATGGCTACACCTTC
CASSMGRTGGLNYGYTF
>TRBJ2-7|TRBV7-9|NA|TRBD2
TGTGCCAGCAGCTTACTTAGCGGGGGGCTCGAGCAGTACTTC
CASSLLSGGLEQYF
>TRBJ2-2|TRBV2|NA|TRBD1
TGTGCCAGCACAAGTGGGACAGGGACCACCGGGGAGCTGTTTTTT
CASTSGTGTTGELFF
>TRBJ2-2|TRBV28|NA|TRBD2
TGTGCCAGCAGTCCAATAGGGCCTGGAGGCGGGAGGGACAGCACCGGGGAGCTGTTTTTT
CASSPIGPGGGRDSTGELFF
>TRBJ2-5|TRBV5-4|NA|NA
TGTGCCAGCAGCTTGCCAGGAGAGACCCAGTACTTC
CASSLPGETQYF
>TRBJ2-1|TRBV6-6|many|TRBD1
TGTGCCAGCAGCCAAGGGGGCCAGTGGGACAATGAGCAGTTCTTC
CASSQGGQWDNEQFF
>TRBJ2-1|TRBV4-1|NA|TRBD1
TGCGCCAGCAGCCAAGTTGGGACAGGGGCCTACAATGAGCAGTTCTTC
CASSQVGTGAYNEQFF
>TRBJ2-1|TRBV4-2|NA|TRBD2
TGTGCCAGCAGCACCTCAGCGGGAGGAGGGGACAATGAGCAGTTCTTC
CASSTSAGGGDNEQFF
>TRBJ1-3|TRBV29-1|NA|NA
TGCAGCGTTGAAGGCGGAACCGGCTCTGGAAACACCATATATTTT
CSVEGGTGSGNTIYF
>TRBJ1-3|TRBV25-1|NA|NA
TGTGCCAGCAGTGAATTCGCAGGGTCTGGAAACACCATATATTTT
CASSEFAGSGNTIYF
>TRBJ1-2|TRBV6-5|NA|TRBD1
TGTGCCGTCCAGCCGGCAGGGGGCAGCGGCTACACCTTC
CAVQPAGGSGYTF
>TRBJ2-7|TRBV5-6|NA|NA
TGTGCCAGCAGCCCGGGGCCGGGACAACCTAACTACGAGCAGTACTTC
CASSPGPGQPNYEQYF
>TRBJ2-2|TRBV6-5|once|NA
TGTGCCAGCAGTCCACAGGGCCCCGGGGAGCTGTTTTTT
CASSPQGPGELFF
>TRBJ2-7|TRBV7-2|NA|TRBD2
TGTGCCAGCAGCTTACAACTAGCGGGATTCTACGAGCAGTACTTC
CASSLQLAGFYEQYF
>TRBJ2-7|TRBV7-9|once|TRBD1
TGTGCCAGCAGCCCAAGATCAGACAGGGAACAGGATCTCTACGAGCAGTACTTC
CASSPRSDREQDLYEQYF
>TRBJ1-4|TRBV6-5|few|NA
TGTGCCAGCAGTTACGGCGGGACGGATAATGAAAAACTGTTTTTT
CASSYGGTDNEKLFF
>TRBJ2-5|TRBV5-1|NA|NA
TGCGCCAGCAGCTTGGCCCCCTCGGGGGAGGCCCAAGAGACCCAGTACTTC
CASSLAPSGEAQETQYF
>TRBJ1-2|TRBV19|NA|TRBD1
TGTGCCAGCGGGACAGCTTATGGCTACACCTTC
CASGTAYGYTF
>TRBJ1-2|TRBV7-2|NA|TRBD1
TGTGCCAGCAGCTTAGGGACAGGAAGTGGCTACACCTTC
CASSLGTGSGYTF
>TRBJ1-2|TRBV13|few|NA
TGTGCCAGCAGCCTCCTCGGGGAAGGGTTCTATGGCTACACCTTC
CASSLLGEGFYGYTF
>TRBJ2-7|TRBV29-1|few|NA
TGCAGCACGAGGGTGGGGAATTCATACGAGCAGTACTTC
CSTRVGNSYEQYF
>TRBJ1-1|TRBV27|NA|NA
TGTGCCAGCAGTTTACTCGGTATTGGGGGCGCGAACACTGAAGCTTTCTTT
CASSLLGIGGANTEAFF
>TRBJ2-2|TRBV28|NA|TRBD2
TGTGCCAGCAGTTCTAGCGGGAGTAGGGGCGGGGAGCTGTTTTTT
CASSSSGSRGGELFF